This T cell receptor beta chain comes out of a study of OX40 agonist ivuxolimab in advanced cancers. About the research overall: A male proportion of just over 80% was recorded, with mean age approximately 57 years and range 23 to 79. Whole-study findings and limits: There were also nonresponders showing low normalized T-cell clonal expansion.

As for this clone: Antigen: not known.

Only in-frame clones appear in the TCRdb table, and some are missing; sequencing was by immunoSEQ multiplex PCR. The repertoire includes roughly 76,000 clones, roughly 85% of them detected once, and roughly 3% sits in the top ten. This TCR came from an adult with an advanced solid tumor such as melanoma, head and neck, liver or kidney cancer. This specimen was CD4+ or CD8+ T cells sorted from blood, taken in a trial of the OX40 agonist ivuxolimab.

CDR3 residues: CASSSLAGGLEQYF. CDR3 bases: TGTGCCAGCAGCTCACTAGCGGGAGGACTCGAGCAGTACTTC. The chain uses TRBV7-2 and TRBJ2-5, with TRBD2 matching 12 bases. The J call may not be correct, given that the DNA end is closer to TRBJ2-7. The germline CDR1 and CDR2 sequences are SGHTA and FQGNSA. The CDR3 runs 14 residues.